The clone carrying this T cell receptor beta chain was seen only a few times. Its specificity is not known. Clones were sequenced by immunoSEQ multiplex PCR, and TCRdb holds only the in-frame ones, with some missing. This sample has 31,000 or so clones, with 81% found just once. As to time point: week 35, safety follow-up. The study gave 300 ug of mutant IDH1 20-mer peptide per vaccine dose, with topical imiquimod. Germline lookup yields CDR1 SGHTA and CDR2 FQGNSA. The V end was cut by 5 bases, the J end by 5 bases, with 12 bases between. CDR3 size: 13 residues. This entry is derived from a study of a mutant IDH1 vaccine in newly diagnosed glioma.

The J gene is TRBJ1-1, the V gene TRBV7-2; D not resolved. The source was PBMCs, collected from a glioma patient whose treatment included an IDH1 peptide vaccine. The receptor was isolated from a man aged 25 to 40 with glioma. CDR3: CASSLRVVTEAFF. The CDR3 DNA reads TGTGCCAGCAGCCTGAGGGTAGTTACTGAAGCTTTCTTT.